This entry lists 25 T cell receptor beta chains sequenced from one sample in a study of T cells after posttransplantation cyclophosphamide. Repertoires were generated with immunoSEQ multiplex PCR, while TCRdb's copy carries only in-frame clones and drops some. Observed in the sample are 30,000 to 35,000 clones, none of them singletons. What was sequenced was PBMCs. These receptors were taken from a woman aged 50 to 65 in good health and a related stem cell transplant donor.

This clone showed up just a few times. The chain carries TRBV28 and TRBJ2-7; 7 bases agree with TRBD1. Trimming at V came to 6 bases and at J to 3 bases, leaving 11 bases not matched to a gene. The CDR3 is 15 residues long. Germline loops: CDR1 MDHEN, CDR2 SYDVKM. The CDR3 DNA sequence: TGTGCCAGCAGCCCCCCGACAGGGTTAAGCTACGAGCAGTACTTC. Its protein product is CASSPPTGLSYEQYF.

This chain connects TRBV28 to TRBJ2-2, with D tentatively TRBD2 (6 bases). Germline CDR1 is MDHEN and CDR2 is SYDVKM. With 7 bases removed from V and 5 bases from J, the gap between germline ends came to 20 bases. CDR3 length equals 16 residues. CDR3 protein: CASNPFGGRGTGELFF. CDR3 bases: TGTGCCAGCAACCCTTTCGGAGGGCGGGGTACCGGGGAGCTGTTTTTT.

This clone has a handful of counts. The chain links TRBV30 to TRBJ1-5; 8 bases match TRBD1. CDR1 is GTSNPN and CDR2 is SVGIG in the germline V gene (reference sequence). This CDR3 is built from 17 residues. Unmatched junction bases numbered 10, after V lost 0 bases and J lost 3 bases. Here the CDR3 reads CAWSVVRGPPHNQPQHF. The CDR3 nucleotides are TGTGCCTGGAGTGTGGTCAGGGGGCCCCCCCACAATCAGCCCCAGCATTTT. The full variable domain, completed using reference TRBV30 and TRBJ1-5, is SQTIHQWPATLVQPVGSPLSLECTVEGTSNPNLYWYRQAAGRGLQLLFYSVGIGQISSEVPQNLSASRPQDRQFILSSKKLLLSDSGFYLCAWSVVRGPPHNQPQHFGDGTRLSIL.

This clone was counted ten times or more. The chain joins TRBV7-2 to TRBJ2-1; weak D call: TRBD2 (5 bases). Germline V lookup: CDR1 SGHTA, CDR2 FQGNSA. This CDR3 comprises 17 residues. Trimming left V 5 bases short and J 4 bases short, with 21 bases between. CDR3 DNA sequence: TGTGCCAGCAGCCCCAACTCGCAAGCGGCGTCTTACAATGAGCAGTTCTTC. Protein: CASSPNSQAASYNEQFF. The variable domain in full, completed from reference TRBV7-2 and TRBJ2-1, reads GAGVSQSPSNKVTEKGKDVELRCDPISGHTALYWYRQSLGQGLEFLIYFQGNSAPDKSGLPSDRFSAERTGGSVSTLTIQRTQQEDSAVYLCASSPNSQAASYNEQFFGPGTRLTVL.

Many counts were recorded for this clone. CDR3 nucleotide sequence: TGTGCCAGCAGCCCCAGGGGCGGACAGAACACTGAAGCTTTCTTT. This sequence encodes CASSPRGGQNTEAFF. The rearrangement links TRBV7-2 to TRBJ1-1, with TRBD1 as a possible D gene (6 bases). The CDR3 totals 15 residues. Germline V CDR1 and CDR2: SGHTA, FQGNSA. The V end lost 5 bases, the J end lost 1 base, and 14 bases lay between the germline ends. The entire variable domain, with the rest obtained from reference TRBV7-2 and TRBJ1-1, is as follows: GAGVSQSPSNKVTEKGKDVELRCDPISGHTALYWYRQSLGQGLEFLIYFQGNSAPDKSGLPSDRFSAERTGGSVSTLTIQRTQQEDSAVYLCASSPRGGQNTEAFFGQGTRLTVV.

The CDR3 sequence: CSAAIGETQYF. The CDR3 coding sequence is TGCAGTGCTGCCATCGGGGAGACCCAGTACTTC. The V gene is TRBV20-1, the J gene TRBJ2-5; D call uncertain. This CDR3 has 11 amino acids. The germline CDR1 and CDR2 sequences are DFQATT and SNEGSKA (reference sequence). V was shortened by 5 bases and J by 5 bases, with 9 bases between the two germline ends.

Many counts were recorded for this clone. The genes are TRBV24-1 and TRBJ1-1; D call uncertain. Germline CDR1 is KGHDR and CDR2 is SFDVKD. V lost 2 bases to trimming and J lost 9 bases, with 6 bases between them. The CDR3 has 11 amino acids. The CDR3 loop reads CATSDYGKAFF. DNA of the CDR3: TGTGCCACCAGTGATTATGGCAAAGCTTTCTTT.

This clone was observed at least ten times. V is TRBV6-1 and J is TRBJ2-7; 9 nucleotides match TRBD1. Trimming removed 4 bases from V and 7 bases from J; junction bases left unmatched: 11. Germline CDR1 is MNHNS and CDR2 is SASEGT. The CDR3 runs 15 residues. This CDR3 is CASSATRDRVGEQYF. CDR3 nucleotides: TGTGCCAGCAGTGCCACCCGGGACAGGGTAGGAGAGCAGTACTTC.

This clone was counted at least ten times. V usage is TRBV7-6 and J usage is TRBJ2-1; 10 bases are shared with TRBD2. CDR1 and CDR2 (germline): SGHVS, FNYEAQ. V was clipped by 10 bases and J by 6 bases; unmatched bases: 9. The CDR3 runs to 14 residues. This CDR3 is CAIQRTSGPNEQFF. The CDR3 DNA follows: TGTGCCATCCAAAGGACTAGCGGACCCAATGAGCAGTTCTTC.

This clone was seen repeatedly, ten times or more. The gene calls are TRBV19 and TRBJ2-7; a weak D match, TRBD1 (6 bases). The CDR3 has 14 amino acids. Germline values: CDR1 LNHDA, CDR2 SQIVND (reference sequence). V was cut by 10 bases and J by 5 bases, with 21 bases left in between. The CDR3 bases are TGTGCCACCAAGAACCGGGGCAGGGGCAACGAGCAGTACTTC. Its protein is CATKNRGRGNEQYF.

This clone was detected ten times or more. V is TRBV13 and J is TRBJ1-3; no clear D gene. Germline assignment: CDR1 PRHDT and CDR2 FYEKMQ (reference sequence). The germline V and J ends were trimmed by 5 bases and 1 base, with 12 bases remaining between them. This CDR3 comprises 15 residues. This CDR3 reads CASSRGGGSGNTIYF. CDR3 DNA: TGTGCCAGCAGCCGAGGAGGAGGGTCTGGAAACACCATATATTTT.

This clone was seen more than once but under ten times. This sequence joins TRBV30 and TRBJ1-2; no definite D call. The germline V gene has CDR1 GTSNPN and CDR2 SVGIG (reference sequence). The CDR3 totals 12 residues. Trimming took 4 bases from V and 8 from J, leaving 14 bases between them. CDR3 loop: CAWIGPREGYTF. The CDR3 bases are TGTGCCTGGATAGGGCCCCGTGAGGGCTACACCTTC.

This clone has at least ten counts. CDR3 in amino acids: CASSRGVGGNTIYF. Written as DNA, the CDR3 is TGTGCCAGCAGTAGAGGGGTAGGAGGAAACACCATATATTTT. J is TRBJ1-3 and V is TRBV27, with TRBD1 as a possible D gene (5 bases). The V gene's germline CDR1 is MNHEY and CDR2 SMNVEV (reference sequence). CDR3 size: 14 residues. The V gene lost 5 bases and the J gene lost 4 bases, with 12 bases spanning the gap.

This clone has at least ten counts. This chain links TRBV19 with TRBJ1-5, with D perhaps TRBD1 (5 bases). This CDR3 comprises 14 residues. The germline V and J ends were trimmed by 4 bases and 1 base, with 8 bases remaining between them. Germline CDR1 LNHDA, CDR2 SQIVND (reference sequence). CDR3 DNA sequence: TGTGCCAGTAGTAGCAGGGCAAGCAATCAGCCCCAGCATTTT. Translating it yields CASSSRASNQPQHF.

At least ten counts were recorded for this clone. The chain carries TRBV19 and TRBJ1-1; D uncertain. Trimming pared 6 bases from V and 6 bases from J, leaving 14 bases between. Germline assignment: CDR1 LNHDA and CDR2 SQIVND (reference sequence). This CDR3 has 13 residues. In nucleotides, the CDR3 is TGTGCCAGTAGCCACTTACAAGGGCCTGAAGCTTTCTTT. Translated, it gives CASSHLQGPEAFF.

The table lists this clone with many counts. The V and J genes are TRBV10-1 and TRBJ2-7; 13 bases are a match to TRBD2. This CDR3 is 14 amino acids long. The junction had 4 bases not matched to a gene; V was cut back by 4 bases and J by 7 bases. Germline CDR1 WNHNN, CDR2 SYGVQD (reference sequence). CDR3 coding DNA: TGCGCCAGCAGTGGTTCGGGACTAGCGGGGGAGCAGTACTTC. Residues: CASSGSGLAGEQYF.

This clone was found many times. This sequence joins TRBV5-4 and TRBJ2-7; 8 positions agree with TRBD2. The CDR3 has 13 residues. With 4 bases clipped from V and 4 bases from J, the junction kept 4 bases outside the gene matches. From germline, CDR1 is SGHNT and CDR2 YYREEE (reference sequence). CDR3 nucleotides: TGTGCCAGCAGCACTAGCGGAATTTACGAGCAGTACTTC. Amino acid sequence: CASSTSGIYEQYF. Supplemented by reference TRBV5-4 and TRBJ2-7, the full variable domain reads ETGVTQSPTHLIKTRGQQVTLRCSSQSGHNTVSWYQQALGQGPQFIFQYYREEENGRGNFPPRFSGLQFPNYSSELNVNALELDDSALYLCASSTSGIYEQYFGPGTRLTVT.

This CDR3 is CATSSRRLAGDTHYEQYF. The CDR3 DNA sequence: TGTGCCACCAGCAGTCGGCGACTAGCGGGAGATACACATTACGAGCAGTACTTC. V is TRBV15 and J is TRBJ2-7; 12 bases align to TRBD2. The CDR3 covers 18 residues. From germline, CDR1 is LNHNV and CDR2 YYDKDF (reference sequence). V gave up 3 bases and J gave up 4 bases; unmatched junction bases: 13.

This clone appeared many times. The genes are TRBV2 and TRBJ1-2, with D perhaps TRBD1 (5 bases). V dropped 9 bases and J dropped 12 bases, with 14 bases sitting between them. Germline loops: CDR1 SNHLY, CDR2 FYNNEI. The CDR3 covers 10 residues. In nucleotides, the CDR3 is TGTGCCAGAGGGGTTGGGCTCCACACCTTC. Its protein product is CARGVGLHTF. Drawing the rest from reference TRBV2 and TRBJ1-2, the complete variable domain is EPEVTQTPSHQVTQMGQEVILRCVPISNHLYFYWYRQILGQKVEFLVSFYNNEISEKSEIFDDQFSVERPDGSNFTLKIRSTKLEDSAMYFCARGVGLHTFGSGTRLTVV.

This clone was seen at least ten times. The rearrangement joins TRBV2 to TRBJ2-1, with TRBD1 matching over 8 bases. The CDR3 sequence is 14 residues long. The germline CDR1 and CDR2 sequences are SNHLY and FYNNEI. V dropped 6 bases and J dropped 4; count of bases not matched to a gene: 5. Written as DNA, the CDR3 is TGTGCCAGCAGGGACCGGACAGGGTACAATGAGCAGTTCTTC. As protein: CASRDRTGYNEQFF.

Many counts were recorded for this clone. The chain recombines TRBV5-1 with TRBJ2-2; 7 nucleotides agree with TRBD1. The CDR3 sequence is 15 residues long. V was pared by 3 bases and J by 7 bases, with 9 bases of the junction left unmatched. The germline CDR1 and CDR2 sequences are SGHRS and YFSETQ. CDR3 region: CASSYDRVRSGELFF. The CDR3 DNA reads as TGCGCCAGCAGCTACGACAGGGTGCGGAGCGGGGAGCTGTTTTTT.

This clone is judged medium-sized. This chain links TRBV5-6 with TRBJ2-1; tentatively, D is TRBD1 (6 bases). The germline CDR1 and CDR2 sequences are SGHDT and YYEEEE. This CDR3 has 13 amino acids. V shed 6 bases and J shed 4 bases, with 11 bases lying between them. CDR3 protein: CASTFGQYNEQFF. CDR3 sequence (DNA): TGTGCCAGCACCTTCGGACAGTACAATGAGCAGTTCTTC.

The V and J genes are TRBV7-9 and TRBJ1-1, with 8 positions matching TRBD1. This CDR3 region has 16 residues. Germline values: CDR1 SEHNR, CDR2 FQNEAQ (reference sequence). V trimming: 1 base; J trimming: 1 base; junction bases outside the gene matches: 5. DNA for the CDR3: TGTGCCAGCAGCTTAGTCCTGGGGACAGGGAACACTGAAGCTTTCTTT. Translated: CASSLVLGTGNTEAFF.

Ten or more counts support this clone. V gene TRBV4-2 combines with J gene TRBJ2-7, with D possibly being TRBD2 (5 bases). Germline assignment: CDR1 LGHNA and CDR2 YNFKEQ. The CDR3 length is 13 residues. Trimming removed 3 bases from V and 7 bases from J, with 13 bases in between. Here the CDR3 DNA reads TGTGCCAGCAGCCACGCCGCGGGTAGTGAGCAGTACTTC. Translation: CASSHAAGSEQYF.

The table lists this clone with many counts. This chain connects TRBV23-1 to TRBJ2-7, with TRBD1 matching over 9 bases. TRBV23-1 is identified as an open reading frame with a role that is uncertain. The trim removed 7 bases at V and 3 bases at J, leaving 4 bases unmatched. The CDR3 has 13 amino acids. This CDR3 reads CASKRDRVYEQYF. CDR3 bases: TGCGCCAGCAAACGGGACAGGGTCTACGAGCAGTACTTC.